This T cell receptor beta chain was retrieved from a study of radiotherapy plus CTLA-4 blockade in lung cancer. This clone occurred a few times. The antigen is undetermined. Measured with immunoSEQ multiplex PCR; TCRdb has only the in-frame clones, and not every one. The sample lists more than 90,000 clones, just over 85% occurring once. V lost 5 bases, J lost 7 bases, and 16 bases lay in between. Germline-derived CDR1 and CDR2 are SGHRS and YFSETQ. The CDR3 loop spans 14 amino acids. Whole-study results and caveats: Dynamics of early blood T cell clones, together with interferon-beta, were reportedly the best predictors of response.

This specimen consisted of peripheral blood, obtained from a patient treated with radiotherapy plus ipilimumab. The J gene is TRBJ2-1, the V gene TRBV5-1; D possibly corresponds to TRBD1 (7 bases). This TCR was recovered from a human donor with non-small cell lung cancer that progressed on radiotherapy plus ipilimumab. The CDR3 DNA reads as TGCGCCAGCAGTGGAGGGGGGACAGCTAATGAGCAGTTCTTC. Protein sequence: CASSGGGTANEQFF.